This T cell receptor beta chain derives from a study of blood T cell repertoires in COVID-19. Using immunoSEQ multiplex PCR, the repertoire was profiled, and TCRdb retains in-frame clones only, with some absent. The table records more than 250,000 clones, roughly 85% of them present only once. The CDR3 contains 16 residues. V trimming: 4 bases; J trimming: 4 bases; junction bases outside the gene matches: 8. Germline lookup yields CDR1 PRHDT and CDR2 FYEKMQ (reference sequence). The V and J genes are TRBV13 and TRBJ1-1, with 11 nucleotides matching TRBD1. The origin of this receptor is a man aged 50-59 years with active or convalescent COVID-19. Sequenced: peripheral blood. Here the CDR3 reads CASSSRLGTGGTEAFF. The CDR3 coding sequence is TGTGCCAGCAGCTCCCGACTGGGGACAGGGGGCACTGAAGCTTTCTTT.